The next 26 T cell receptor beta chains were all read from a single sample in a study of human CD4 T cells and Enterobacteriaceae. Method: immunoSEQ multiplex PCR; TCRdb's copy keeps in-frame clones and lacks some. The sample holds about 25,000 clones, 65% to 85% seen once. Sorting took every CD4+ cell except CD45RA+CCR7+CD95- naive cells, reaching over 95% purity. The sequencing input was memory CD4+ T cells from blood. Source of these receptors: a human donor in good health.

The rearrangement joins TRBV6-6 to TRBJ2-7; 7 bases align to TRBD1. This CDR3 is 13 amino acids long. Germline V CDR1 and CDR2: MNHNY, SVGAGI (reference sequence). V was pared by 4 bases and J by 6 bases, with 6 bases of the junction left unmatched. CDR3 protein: CASSSGTVPEQYF. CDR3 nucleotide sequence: TGTGCCAGCAGTTCGGGGACAGTCCCCGAGCAGTACTTC.

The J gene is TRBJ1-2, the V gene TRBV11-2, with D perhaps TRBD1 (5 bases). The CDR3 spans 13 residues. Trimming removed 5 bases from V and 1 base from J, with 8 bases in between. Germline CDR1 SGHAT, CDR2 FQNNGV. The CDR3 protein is CASSPGGNYGYTF. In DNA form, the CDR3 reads TGTGCCAGCAGCCCGGGGGGTAACTATGGCTACACCTTC.

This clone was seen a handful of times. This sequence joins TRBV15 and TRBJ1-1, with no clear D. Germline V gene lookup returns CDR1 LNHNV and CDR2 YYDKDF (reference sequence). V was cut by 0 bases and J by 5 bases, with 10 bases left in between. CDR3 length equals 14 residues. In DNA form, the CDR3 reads TGTGCCACCAGCAGAGATCTAACTATGACTGAAGCTTTCTTT. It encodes CATSRDLTMTEAFF.

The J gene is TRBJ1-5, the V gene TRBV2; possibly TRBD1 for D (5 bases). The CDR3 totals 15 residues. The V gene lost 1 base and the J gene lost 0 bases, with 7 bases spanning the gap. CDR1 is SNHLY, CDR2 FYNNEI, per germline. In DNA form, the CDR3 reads TGTGCCAGCAGTGAAGGGGGCACTAGCAATCAGCCCCAGCATTTT. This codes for CASSEGGTSNQPQHF.

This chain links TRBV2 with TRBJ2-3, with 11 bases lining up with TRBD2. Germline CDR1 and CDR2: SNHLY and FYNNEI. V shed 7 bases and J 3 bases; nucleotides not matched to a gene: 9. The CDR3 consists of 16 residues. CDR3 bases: TGTGCCAGCAACCTACTAGCGGGAGAGAGGACAGATACGCAGTATTTT. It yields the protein CASNLLAGERTDTQYF. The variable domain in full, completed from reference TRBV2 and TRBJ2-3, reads EPEVTQTPSHQVTQMGQEVILRCVPISNHLYFYWYRQILGQKVEFLVSFYNNEISEKSEIFDDQFSVERPDGSNFTLKIRSTKLEDSAMYFCASNLLAGERTDTQYFGPGTRLTVL.

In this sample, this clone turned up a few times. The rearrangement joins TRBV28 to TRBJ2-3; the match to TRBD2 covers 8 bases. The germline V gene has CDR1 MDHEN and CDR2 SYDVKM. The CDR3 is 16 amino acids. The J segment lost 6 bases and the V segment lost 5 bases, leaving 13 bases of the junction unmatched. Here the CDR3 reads CASSPYSPGGMDTQYF. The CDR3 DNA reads TGTGCCAGCAGTCCCTACTCGCCGGGAGGGATGGATACGCAGTATTTT.

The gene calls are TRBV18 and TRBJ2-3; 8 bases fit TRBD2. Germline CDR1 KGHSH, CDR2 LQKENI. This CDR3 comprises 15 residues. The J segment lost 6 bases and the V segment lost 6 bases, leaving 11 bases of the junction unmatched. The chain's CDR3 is CASSPGTRSPDTQYF. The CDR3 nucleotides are TGTGCCAGCTCGCCCGGGACTAGAAGTCCTGATACGCAGTATTTT.

The CDR3 sequence: CASSIRKSRDSNQPQHF. CDR3 coding DNA: TGTGCCAGTAGTATTAGAAAGTCGAGGGATAGCAATCAGCCCCAGCATTTT. The chain links TRBV19 to TRBJ1-5; the D is unclear. V was shortened by 3 bases and J by 0 bases, with 15 bases between the two germline ends. This CDR3 is built from 17 residues. Germline assignment: CDR1 LNHDA and CDR2 SQIVND (reference sequence).

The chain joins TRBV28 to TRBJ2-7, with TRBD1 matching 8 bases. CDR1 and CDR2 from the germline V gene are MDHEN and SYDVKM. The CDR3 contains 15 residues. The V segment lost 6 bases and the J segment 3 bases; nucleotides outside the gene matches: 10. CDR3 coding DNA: TGTGCCAGCAGCAAAGAAAAGACAGGGGACTACGAGCAGTACTTC. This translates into CASSKEKTGDYEQYF.

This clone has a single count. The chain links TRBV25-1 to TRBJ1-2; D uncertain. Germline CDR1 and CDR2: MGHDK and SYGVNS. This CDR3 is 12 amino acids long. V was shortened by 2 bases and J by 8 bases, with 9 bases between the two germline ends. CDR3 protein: CASSELLGGYTF. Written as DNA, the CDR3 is TGTGCCAGCAGTGAACTACTGGGGGGCTACACCTTC.

The CDR3 DNA reads TGTGCCAGCAGTCGGGACCTCCGGGAGGTCGGCTACACCTTC. Its translation: CASSRDLREVGYTF. V is TRBV6-5 and J is TRBJ1-2, with D perhaps TRBD1 (5 bases). V was shortened by 5 bases and J by 8 bases, with 18 bases between the two germline ends. In germline, CDR1 is MNHEY, CDR2 SVGAGI. This CDR3 is 14 amino acids long.

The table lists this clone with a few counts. The CDR3 reads CASSSRLAGGYGTQYF. CDR3 bases: TGTGCCAGCAGCTCCCGACTAGCGGGAGGTTACGGGACCCAGTACTTC. The rearrangement joins TRBV13 to TRBJ2-5; 13 bases are a match to TRBD2. This CDR3 is built from 16 residues. The trim removed 4 bases at V and 7 bases at J, leaving 9 bases unmatched. The germline gives CDR1 PRHDT, CDR2 FYEKMQ (reference sequence).

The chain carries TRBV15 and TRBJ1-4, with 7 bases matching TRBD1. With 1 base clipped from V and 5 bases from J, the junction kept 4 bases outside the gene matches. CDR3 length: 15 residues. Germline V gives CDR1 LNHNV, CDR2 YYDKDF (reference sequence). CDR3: CATSRGGTENEKLFF. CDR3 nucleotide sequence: TGTGCCACCAGCAGAGGCGGGACAGAGAATGAAAAACTGTTTTTT.

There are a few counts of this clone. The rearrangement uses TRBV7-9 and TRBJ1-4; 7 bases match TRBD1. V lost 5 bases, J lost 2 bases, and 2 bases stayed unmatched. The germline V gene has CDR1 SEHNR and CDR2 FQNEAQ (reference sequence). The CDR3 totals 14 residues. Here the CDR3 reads CASSPGQTNEKLFF. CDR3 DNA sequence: TGTGCCAGCAGCCCGGGACAGACTAATGAAAAACTGTTTTTT.

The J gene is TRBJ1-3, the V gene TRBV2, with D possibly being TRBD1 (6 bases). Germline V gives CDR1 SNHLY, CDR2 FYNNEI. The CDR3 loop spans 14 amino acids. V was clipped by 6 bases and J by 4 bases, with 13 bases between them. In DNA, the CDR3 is TGTGCCAGCAGCAGGGGTGATCAGGGAAACACCATATATTTT. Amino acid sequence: CASSRGDQGNTIYF.

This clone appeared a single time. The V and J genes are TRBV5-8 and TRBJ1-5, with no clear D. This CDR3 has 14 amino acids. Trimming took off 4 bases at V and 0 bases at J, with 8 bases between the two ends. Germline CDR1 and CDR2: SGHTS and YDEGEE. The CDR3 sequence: CASSRYNSNQPQHF. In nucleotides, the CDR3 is TGTGCCAGCAGCCGATATAATAGCAATCAGCCCCAGCATTTT.

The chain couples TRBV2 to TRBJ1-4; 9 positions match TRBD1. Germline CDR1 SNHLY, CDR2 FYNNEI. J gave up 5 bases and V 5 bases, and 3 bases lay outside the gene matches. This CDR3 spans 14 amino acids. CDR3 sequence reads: CASSLGTGNEKLFF. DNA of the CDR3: TGTGCCAGCAGTCTCGGGACAGGGAATGAAAAACTGTTTTTT. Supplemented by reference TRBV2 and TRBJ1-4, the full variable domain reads EPEVTQTPSHQVTQMGQEVILRCVPISNHLYFYWYRQILGQKVEFLVSFYNNEISEKSEIFDDQFSVERPDGSNFTLKIRSTKLEDSAMYFCASSLGTGNEKLFFGSGTQLSVL.

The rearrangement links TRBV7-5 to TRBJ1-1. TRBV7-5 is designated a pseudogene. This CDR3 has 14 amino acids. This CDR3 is CVRSSDGGRTEAFF. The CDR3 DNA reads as TGTGTCAGAAGCTCAGACGGGGGACGGACTGAAGCTTTCTTT.

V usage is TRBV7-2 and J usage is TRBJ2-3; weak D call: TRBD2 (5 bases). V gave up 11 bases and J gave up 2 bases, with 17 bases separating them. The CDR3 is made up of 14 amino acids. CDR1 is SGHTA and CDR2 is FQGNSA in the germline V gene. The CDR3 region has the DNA TGTGCCTCCGCAAGAGGGCCAGCCACAGATACGCAGTATTTT. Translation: CASARGPATDTQYF.

CDR3 amino acids: CASSLVALGEYVDTF. The CDR3 DNA sequence: TGTGCCAGCAGCTTAGTCGCGTTGGGGGAGTACGTCGACACCTTC. The rearrangement joins TRBV7-2 to TRBJ1-2, with D perhaps matching TRBD1 (5 bases). V shed 1 base and J shed 12 bases, with 21 bases lying between them. The CDR3 totals 15 residues. Germline assignment: CDR1 SGHTA and CDR2 FQGNSA.

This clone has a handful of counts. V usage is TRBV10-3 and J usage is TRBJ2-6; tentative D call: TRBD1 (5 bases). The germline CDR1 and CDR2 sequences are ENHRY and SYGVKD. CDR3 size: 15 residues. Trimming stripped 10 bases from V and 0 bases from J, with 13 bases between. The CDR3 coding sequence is TGTGCCAGCGCAAGGGGCAGCTCTGGGGCCAACGTCCTGACTTTC. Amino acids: CASARGSSGANVLTF.

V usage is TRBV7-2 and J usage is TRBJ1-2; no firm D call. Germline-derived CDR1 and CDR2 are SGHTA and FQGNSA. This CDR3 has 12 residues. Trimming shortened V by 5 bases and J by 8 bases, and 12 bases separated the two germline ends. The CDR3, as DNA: TGTGCCAGCAGCCCCGGGCTGAGGGGCTACACCTTC. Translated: CASSPGLRGYTF.

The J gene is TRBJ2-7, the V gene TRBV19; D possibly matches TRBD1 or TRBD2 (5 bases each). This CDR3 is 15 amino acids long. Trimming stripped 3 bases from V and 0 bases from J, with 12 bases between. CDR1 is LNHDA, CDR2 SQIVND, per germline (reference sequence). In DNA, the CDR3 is TGTGCCAGTAGTATTTCGGGGCTGAGCTCCTACGAGCAGTACTTC. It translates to CASSISGLSSYEQYF.

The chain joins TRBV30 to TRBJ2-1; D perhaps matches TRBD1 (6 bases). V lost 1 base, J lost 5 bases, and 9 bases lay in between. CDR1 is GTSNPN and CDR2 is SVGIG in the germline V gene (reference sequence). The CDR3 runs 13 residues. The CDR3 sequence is CAWSGAGDNEQFF. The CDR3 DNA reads TGTGCCTGGAGTGGGGCAGGGGACAATGAGCAGTTCTTC.

The CDR3 protein is CAWKYPGAGGYTF. The CDR3, as DNA: TGTGCCTGGAAGTATCCGGGGGCGGGTGGCTACACCTTC. The genes are TRBV30 and TRBJ1-2; D is perhaps TRBD1 (6 bases). Germline values: CDR1 GTSNPN, CDR2 SVGIG (reference sequence). V was shortened by 4 bases and J by 7 bases, with 16 bases between the two germline ends. This CDR3 region has 13 residues.

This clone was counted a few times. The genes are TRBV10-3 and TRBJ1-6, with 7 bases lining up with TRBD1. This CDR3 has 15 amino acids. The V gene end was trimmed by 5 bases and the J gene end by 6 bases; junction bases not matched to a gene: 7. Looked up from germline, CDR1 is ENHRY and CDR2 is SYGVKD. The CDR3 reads CAISTGDAFNSPLHF. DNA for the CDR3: TGTGCCATCAGTACAGGGGACGCCTTTAATTCACCCCTCCACTTT.